This entry describes one TCR beta chain. PCR involved 60 Vbeta and 13 Jbeta primers. The method was immunoSEQ multiplex PCR; TCRdb's version includes in-frame clones alone and lacks a portion of them. This sample has about 140,000 clones, with over 70% found just once. This record comes from a study of cytomegalovirus exposure and HLA in healthy donors. The CDR3 runs to 13 residues. With 6 bases removed from V and 1 base from J, the gap between germline ends came to 6 bases. The V gene's germline CDR1 is KGHSH and CDR2 LQKENI. This chain joins TRBV18 and TRBJ2-2; possible D gene TRBD1, 5 bases. This receptor was taken from a man aged 25-45 years in good health and CMV-seronegative. The sequenced sample consisted of PBMCs. DNA for the CDR3: TGTGCCAGCTCTCAGGGGAACACCGGGGAGCTGTTTTTT. Translation: CASSQGNTGELFF.